Each of the 9 T cell receptor beta chains below was sequenced from the same sample in a study of siplizumab effects on memory and regulatory T cells. Libraries were prepared by immunoSEQ multiplex PCR; TCRdb keeps only in-frame clonotypes and omits some of them. The table lists around 100,000 clones, about 95% of them singletons. The material sequenced was Tregs sorted from blood. The receptors were gathered from a human donor in good health.

The gene calls are TRBV18 and TRBJ1-2, with D unresolved. CDR3 size: 14 residues. Germline lookup yields CDR1 KGHSH and CDR2 LQKENI. Between the trimmed V and J ends, which lost 3 bases and 1 base, there was a span of 9 bases. In DNA form, the CDR3 reads TGTGCCAGCTCACCGCCCGGGAGTAACTATGGCTACACCTTC. Amino acid sequence: CASSPPGSNYGYTF.

The chain is built from TRBV5-1 and TRBJ2-5; 12 bases match TRBD1. CDR1 SGHRS and CDR2 YFSETQ come from the germline V gene. V gave up 1 base and J gave up 7 bases; unmatched junction bases: 14. The CDR3 extends over 18 amino acids. This CDR3 reads CASSLSGDRGRGSGTQYF. In nucleotides, the CDR3 is TGCGCCAGCAGCTTGAGTGGGGACAGGGGGCGCGGAAGTGGGACCCAGTACTTC.

The chain carries TRBV7-3 and TRBJ2-1, with D possibly being TRBD2 (7 bases). CDR1 and CDR2 (germline): SGHTA, FQGTGA. The CDR3 runs to 17 residues. Trimming left V 4 bases short and J 4 bases short, with 20 bases between. The CDR3 spells CASSSFSGGRGYNEQFF. The CDR3 DNA reads TGTGCCAGCAGCTCCTTCTCAGGTGGGAGGGGGTACAATGAGCAGTTCTTC. The full variable domain, in which reference TRBV7-3 and TRBJ2-1 provide the parts outside the CDR3, is GAGVSQTPSNKVTEKGKYVELRCDPISGHTALYWYRQSLGQGPEFLIYFQGTGAADDSGLPNDRFFAVRPEGSVSTLKIQRTERGDSAVYLCASSSFSGGRGYNEQFFGPGTRLTVL.

This clone was observed a few times. J is TRBJ2-5 and V is TRBV6-1, with 8 bases matching TRBD2. The V segment lost 6 bases and the J segment 4 bases; nucleotides outside the gene matches: 4. CDR1 MNHNS and CDR2 SASEGT come from the germline V gene. The CDR3 sequence is 13 residues long. CDR3 coding DNA: TGTGCCAGCAGGGCCCGGGGGGGAGAGACCCAGTACTTC. Amino acids: CASRARGGETQYF.

The chain recombines TRBV5-1 with TRBJ2-3, with D hard to call. The germline gives CDR1 SGHRS, CDR2 YFSETQ. The V end lost 2 bases, the J end lost 3 bases, and 13 bases lay between the germline ends. The CDR3 runs 15 residues. The DNA of the CDR3 is TGCGCCAGCAGCTTTACCCCGCACAGAACAGATACGCAGTATTTT. Protein: CASSFTPHRTDTQYF.

This clone appeared once. This chain connects TRBV7-2 to TRBJ2-3; D is unresolved. Germline-derived CDR1 and CDR2 are SGHTA and FQGNSA. CDR3 length equals 15 residues. V was pared by 1 base and J by 3 bases, with 11 bases between. Written as DNA, the CDR3 is TGTGCCAGCAGCTTAGACGGAAGTCGAACAGATACGCAGTATTTT. It translates to CASSLDGSRTDTQYF.

The CDR3 DNA is TGTGCCAGCAGTTTATGGGGTTCAGATACGCAGTATTTT. This encodes CASSLWGSDTQYF. The genes are TRBV28 and TRBJ2-3; no firm D call. Germline lookup yields CDR1 MDHEN and CDR2 SYDVKM. V was cut by 0 bases and J by 4 bases, with 5 bases left in between. This CDR3 region has 13 residues.

This clone was seen a single time. For the CDR3, the DNA is TGTGCCAGCAGCTCAAGCCGGGACAGGGGCACCGGGGAGCTGTTTTTT. This codes for CASSSSRDRGTGELFF. V gene TRBV7-3 combines with J gene TRBJ2-2, with 10 nucleotides matching TRBD1. CDR3 size: 16 residues. Per the germline V gene, CDR1 is SGHTA and CDR2 is FQGTGA. J gave up 4 bases and V 4 bases, and 6 bases lay outside the gene matches.

The count of this clone is one. The chain employs TRBV6-1 and TRBJ1-2; D gene ambiguous. CDR3 length: 16 residues. The V end lost 0 bases, the J end lost 6 bases, and 17 bases lay between the germline ends. Germline assignment: CDR1 MNHNS and CDR2 SASEGT. The CDR3 DNA reads as TGTGCCAGCAGTGAAGCGATCTCCCCCCGGCTAGATGGCTACACCTTC. It codes for CASSEAISPRLDGYTF.